The following is a T cell receptor (beta chain) sequence with its context. The antigen is unknown. Both 60 Vbeta primers and 13 Jbeta primers went into the PCR. The data were produced by immunoSEQ multiplex PCR, yet TCRdb's version contains in-frame clones alone and is incomplete. The table records fewer than 200,000 clones, roughly 76% of them present only once. The data stem from a study of cytomegalovirus exposure and HLA in healthy donors. Study findings and constraints: One cluster of highly shared sequence variants probably arose as a sequencing artifact.

Sequencing was performed on PBMCs. The TCR sequence derives from a woman aged 45-65 years in good health and CMV-seronegative.

The CDR3 sequence is CASSARDRAYNEQFF. CDR3 nucleotides: TGTGCCAGCAGTGCCCGGGACAGAGCTTACAATGAGCAGTTCTTC. J is TRBJ2-1 and V is TRBV6-1, with TRBD1 matching 7 bases. From germline, CDR1 is MNHNS and CDR2 SASEGT. The CDR3 contains 15 residues. Losses at the gene ends were 4 bases for V and 4 bases for J; bases not matched to a gene: 7.